This is a list of T cell receptor beta chains from one sample in a study of identifying expanded T cells in peripheral blood. Sequenced by immunoSEQ multiplex PCR; TCRdb stores in-frame clones only, minus some. The sample yields more than 50,000 clones, approximately 82% seen once. The sequenced sample was blood. Receptors were obtained from a person aged 18 to 69 in good health. Each CDR3 is given with its conserved first and last residue. A D gene is named only where the DNA matches it firmly. Clone size is given for some rows only: seen once, a few or many times, or a class if the clone is expanded.

j_gene | v_gene | d_gene | abundance | CDR3aa | CDR3nt
TRBJ2-3 | TRBV29-1 | . | . | CSVGRTDTQYF | TGCAGCGTTGGGCGCACAGATACGCAGTATTTT
TRBJ2-7 | TRBV10-2 | . | . | CASSNSPGTFSYEQYF | TGCGCCAGCAGCAACAGTCCCGGGACTTTCTCCTACGAGCAGTACTTC
TRBJ2-1 | TRBV4-3 | . | . | CASSQDRYAGPRYEQFF | TGCGCCAGCAGCCAAGATCGGTATGCGGGCCCGAGGTATGAGCAGTTCTTC
TRBJ1-2 | TRBV30 | . | . | CAWSGGDHGYTF | TGTGCCTGGAGTGGAGGGGACCATGGCTACACCTTC
TRBJ2-2 | TRBV19 | . | . | CASTPRNGATGELFF | TGTGCCAGTACCCCTCGCAACGGGGCTACCGGGGAGCTGTTTTTT
TRBJ2-1 | TRBV6-9 | . | . | CASSYLDYSLHEQFF | TGTGCCAGCAGTTATCTGGACTATAGTCTTCATGAGCAGTTCTTC
TRBJ1-1 | TRBV6-1 | TRBD1 | . | CASSRPGQGEAFF | TGTGCCAGCAGTCGACCTGGACAGGGCGAAGCTTTCTTT
TRBJ1-5 | TRBV15 | . | . | CATSRDGEWPQHF | TGTGCCACCAGCAGAGATGGGGAATGGCCCCAGCATTTT
TRBJ2-2 | TRBV6-6 | . | . | CASSSLTTGELFF | TGTGCCAGCAGTTCCTTAACCACCGGGGAGCTGTTTTTT
TRBJ2-5 | TRBV29-1 | . | once | CSVAAGPQETQYF | TGCAGCGTTGCGGCAGGGCCCCAAGAGACCCAGTACTTC
TRBJ2-3 | TRBV5-1 | . | . | CASSFRKGGITDTQYF | TGCGCCAGCAGCTTTAGGAAGGGGGGGATCACAGATACGCAGTATTTT
TRBJ1-1 | TRBV5-4 | TRBD1 | . | CASSLETGGSGAFF | TGTGCCAGCAGTCTCGAAACAGGGGGATCGGGAGCTTTCTTT
TRBJ2-1 | TRBV5-1 | . | . | CASSLDPLGQFF | TGCGCCAGCAGCTTAGATCCCCTGGGGCAGTTCTTC
TRBJ1-1 | TRBV10-3 | . | . | CAISELGRKNTEAFF | TGTGCCATCAGTGAACTGGGGCGAAAGAACACTGAAGCTTTCTTT
TRBJ2-7 | TRBV4-3 | . | . | CASSQGTTTYEQYF | TGCGCCAGCAGCCAAGGGACAACGACCTACGAGCAGTACTTC
TRBJ1-5 | TRBV6-5 | TRBD1 | . | CASKRKGADNQPQHF | TGTGCCAGCAAACGGAAGGGGGCAGATAATCAGCCCCAGCATTTT
TRBJ2-7 | TRBV5-4 | . | . | CASSLIGTRDEQYF | TGTGCCAGCAGCCTAATAGGGACAAGGGACGAGCAGTACTTC
TRBJ2-3 | TRBV2 | . | . | CASFEGHTDTQYF | TGTGCCAGCTTCGAGGGACACACAGATACGCAGTATTTT
TRBJ1-4 | TRBV6-6 | . | once | CASSVTTNEKLFF | TGTGCCAGCAGTGTAACGACGAATGAAAAACTGTTTTTT